The entry below describes one T cell receptor beta chain. Germline CDR1 LGHNT, CDR2 FRNRAP. Trimming left V 5 bases short and J 4 bases short, with 11 bases between. CDR3 size: 13 residues. These data come from a study of blood T cell repertoires in COVID-19. Study-wide context: Acute and convalescent COVID-19 samples came from the United States, Italy and Spain. In each case, the material was cDNA or gDNA derived from T cells, B-cell-depleted T cells, or PBMCs.

In the original analysis: It was from reference gene primer amplification that nucleated cell counts were estimated. The table came from immunoSEQ multiplex PCR; TCRdb's copy has only in-frame clones and leaves some out. That table is the source of V, J and clone size, and D and trimming were worked out from the DNA. Among about 190,000 clones listed, roughly 85% were seen once. The sample consisted of peripheral blood. The TCR sequence derives from a woman aged 25 to 45 with acute or convalescent COVID-19. V and J are TRBV12-5 and TRBJ1-2, with D possibly being TRBD1 (6 bases). CDR3 sequence (DNA): TGTGCTAGTGGTACGGACAGTCCCTATGGCTACACCTTC. It is translated as CASGTDSPYGYTF. The full variable domain, in which reference TRBV12-5 and TRBJ1-2 provide the parts outside the CDR3, is DARVTQTPRHKVTEMGQEVTMRCQPILGHNTVFWYRQTMMQGLELLAYFRNRAPLDDSGMPKDRFSAEMPDATLATLKIQPSEPRDSAVYFCASGTDSPYGYTFGSGTRLTVV.